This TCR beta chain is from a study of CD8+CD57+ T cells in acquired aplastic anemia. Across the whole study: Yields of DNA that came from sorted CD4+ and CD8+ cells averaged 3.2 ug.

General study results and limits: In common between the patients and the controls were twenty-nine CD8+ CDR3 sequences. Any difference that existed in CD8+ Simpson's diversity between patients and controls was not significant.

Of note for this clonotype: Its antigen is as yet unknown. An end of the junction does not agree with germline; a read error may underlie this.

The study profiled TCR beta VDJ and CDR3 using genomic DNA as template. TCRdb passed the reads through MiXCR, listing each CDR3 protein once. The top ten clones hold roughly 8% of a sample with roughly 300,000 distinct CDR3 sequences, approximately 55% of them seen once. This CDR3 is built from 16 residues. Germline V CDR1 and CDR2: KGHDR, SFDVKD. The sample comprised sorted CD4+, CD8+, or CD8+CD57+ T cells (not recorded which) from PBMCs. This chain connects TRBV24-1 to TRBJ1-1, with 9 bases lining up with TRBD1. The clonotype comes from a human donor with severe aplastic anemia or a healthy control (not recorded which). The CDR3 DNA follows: TGTGCCACCAGCGATTCCCCGGGGACAGGGATCTCTGAAGCTTTCTTT. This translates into CATSDSPGTGISEAFF.